These 22 T cell receptor beta chains share one sample of origin, sequenced in a study of CD8+ T cells in alopecia areata. As the sequencing template, cDNA was produced by extracting RNA and reverse transcribing it. Clones were sequenced by immunoSEQ multiplex PCR, and TCRdb holds only the in-frame ones, with some missing. The repertoire holds around 290,000 clones, with 58% as singletons. As to treatment: oral pan-JAK inhibitor, 5-10 mg twice daily. This specimen consisted of CD4+ T cells sorted from blood, obtained at week 24, from a patient treated with tofacitinib. These receptors were taken from a human donor with alopecia areata.

This clone was detected ten times or more. V and J are TRBV7-9 and TRBJ2-1; D might be TRBD1 (5 bases). Germline assignment: CDR1 SEHNR and CDR2 FQNEAQ (reference sequence). The CDR3 length is 14 residues. V lost 4 bases and J 5 bases, leaving 12 bases between the germline ends. CDR3 nucleotides: TGTGCCAGCAGCTCGACAGTGAACAACAATGAGCAGTTCTTC. Its protein product is CASSSTVNNNEQFF.

A word on this clone: Germline is not matched at one junction end, which may reflect a read error. The chain couples TRBV14 to TRBJ2-7, with D tentatively TRBD1 or TRBD2 (5 bases each). The germline V gene has CDR1 SGHDN and CDR2 FVKESK. This CDR3 is built from 12 residues. DNA for the CDR3: TGTGCCAGCAGCCAAGGGGGACGGATACCGCACTTC. Its protein product is CASSQGGRIPHF.

The rearrangement joins TRBV28 to TRBJ2-7, with D tentatively TRBD1 (6 bases). Trimming stripped 6 bases from V and 5 bases from J, with 11 bases between. Per germline, CDR1 MDHEN and CDR2 SYDVKM. The CDR3 extends over 12 amino acids. CDR3: CASRRGFNEQYF. In DNA form, the CDR3 reads TGTGCCAGCAGAAGGGGGTTTAACGAGCAGTACTTC. The full variable domain, with the rest looked up from reference TRBV28 and TRBJ2-7, is DVKVTQSSRYLVKRTGEKVFLECVQDMDHENMFWYRQDPGLGLRLIYFSYDVKMKEKGDIPEGYSVSREKKERFSLILESASTNQTSMYLCASRRGFNEQYFGPGTRLTVT.

There are a few counts of this clone. The chain carries TRBV7-2 and TRBJ2-7; D unclear. Germline CDR1 reads SGHTA; CDR2 reads FQGNSA. Trimming took 1 base from V and 1 from J, leaving 8 bases between them. This CDR3 has 14 residues. The CDR3, as DNA: TGTGCCAGCAGCTTAGTTGGATTGTCCTACGAGCAGTACTTC. This encodes CASSLVGLSYEQYF.

The CDR3 region is CSVSPHWAGNHMNTEAFF. The CDR3 bases are TGCAGCGTGTCCCCACACTGGGCAGGGAACCACATGAACACTGAAGCTTTCTTT. The rearrangement uses TRBV29-1 and TRBJ1-1; perhaps TRBD1 as D (5 bases). Trimming pared 6 bases from V and 0 bases from J, leaving 26 bases between. The CDR3 loop spans 18 amino acids. Germline V CDR1 and CDR2: SQVTM, ANQGSEA.

The chain carries TRBV7-8 and TRBJ1-6; TRBD1 aligns across 7 bases. The CDR3 extends over 14 amino acids. The V gene's germline CDR1 is SGHVS and CDR2 FQNEAQ. The junction had 2 bases not matched to a gene; V was cut back by 4 bases and J by 5 bases. CDR3 in amino acids: CASSSQGDNSPLHF. The CDR3 region has the DNA TGTGCCAGCAGCTCGCAGGGGGATAATTCACCCCTCCACTTT.

Notes on this clone: The same CDR3 is also encoded by other DNA sequences in this sample. The V and J genes are TRBV20-1 and TRBJ2-5; D uncertain. The CDR3 is made up of 11 amino acids. Trimming shortened V by 6 bases and J by 0 bases, and 5 bases separated the two germline ends. The germline gives CDR1 DFQATT, CDR2 SNEGSKA (reference sequence). The CDR3 spells CSARNQETQYF. CDR3 in DNA: TGCAGTGCCCGCAACCAAGAGACCCAGTACTTC.

This clone showed up just a few times. The V and J genes are TRBV18 and TRBJ2-5; 7 bases are a match to TRBD2. Germline CDR1 KGHSH, CDR2 LQKENI. V was clipped by 1 base and J by 4 bases; unmatched bases: 6. The CDR3 loop spans 15 amino acids. This CDR3 is CASSPRAGFGETQYF. CDR3 DNA sequence: TGTGCCAGCTCACCACGAGCGGGGTTCGGAGAGACCCAGTACTTC. The entire variable domain, with the rest obtained from reference TRBV18 and TRBJ2-5, is as follows: NAGVMQNPRHLVRRRGQEARLRCSPMKGHSHVYWYRQLPEEGLKFMVYLQKENIIDESGMPKERFSAEFPKEGPSILRIQQVVRGDSAAYFCASSPRAGFGETQYFGPGTRLLVL.

The V call is TRBV27, the J call TRBJ2-1, with D perhaps given as TRBD1 or TRBD2 (6 bases each). Deletions cut 2 bases from V and 8 bases from J, with 10 bases between. The CDR3 is made up of 13 amino acids. Per germline, CDR1 MNHEY and CDR2 SMNVEV (reference sequence). The CDR3 spells CASSLDGGHEQFF. CDR3 sequence (DNA): TGTGCCAGCAGTTTAGACGGGGGCCATGAGCAGTTCTTC.

The chain employs TRBV30 and TRBJ1-1; TRBD1 matches 7 bases. The germline V gene has CDR1 GTSNPN and CDR2 SVGIG (reference sequence). This CDR3 has 13 amino acids. The CDR3 DNA follows: TGTGCGCGAACCGAGGGACAGTACACTGAAGCTTTCTTT. This encodes CARTEGQYTEAFF.

This clone showed up just once. The chain couples TRBV18 to TRBJ2-1; no firm D call. The CDR3 extends over 14 amino acids. Germline CDR1 KGHSH, CDR2 LQKENI. V dropped 2 bases and J dropped 6 bases, with 11 bases sitting between them. The CDR3 sequence is CASSPVVLVNEQFF. In DNA form, the CDR3 reads TGTGCCAGCTCACCAGTGGTGCTGGTCAATGAGCAGTTCTTC.

The CDR3 nucleotides read TGCGCCAGCAGCCCGAACGGACAGGGATTTAATTCACCCCTCCACTTT. Translation: CASSPNGQGFNSPLHF. This chain connects TRBV5-1 to TRBJ1-6, with 8 bases identical to TRBD1. The V and J ends lost 4 bases and 6 bases, in that order; junction bases with no gene match: 9. Germline CDR1 SGHRS, CDR2 YFSETQ. The CDR3 is 16 amino acids.

The chain's CDR3 is CAWSVLRDRRPNYGYTF. The CDR3 DNA sequence: TGTGCCTGGAGTGTCCTTCGGGACAGGCGCCCCAACTATGGCTACACCTTC. The chain joins TRBV30 to TRBJ1-2; 8 bases are a match to TRBD1. Trimming at V came to 0 bases and at J to 2 bases, leaving 11 bases not matched to a gene. This CDR3 has 17 residues. Germline CDR1 GTSNPN, CDR2 SVGIG (reference sequence).

This clone was observed a few times. The rearrangement uses TRBV28 and TRBJ2-7, with D unclear. Between the trimmed V and J ends, which lost 5 bases and 0 bases, there was a span of 8 bases. The CDR3 runs 13 residues. CDR1 and CDR2 from the germline V gene are MDHEN and SYDVKM. DNA for the CDR3: TGTGCCAGCAGTCGACTGTACTCCTACGAGCAGTACTTC. This translates into CASSRLYSYEQYF.

As DNA, the CDR3 is TGTGCCAGCAGCCCAAATAGCGGGGGAGAGACCCAGTACTTC. It codes for CASSPNSGGETQYF. V and J are TRBV7-6 and TRBJ2-5; 9 nucleotides match TRBD2. This CDR3 contains 14 residues. V was clipped by 5 bases and J by 4 bases; unmatched bases: 5. Per the germline V gene, CDR1 is SGHVS and CDR2 is FNYEAQ.

This rearrangement joins TRBV6-5 to TRBJ2-7; D possibly corresponds to TRBD1 (6 bases). V was pared by 7 bases and J by 4 bases, with 11 bases between. The CDR3 consists of 12 residues. CDR1 is MNHEY and CDR2 is SVGAGI in the germline V gene. CDR3 protein: CASKGDGYEQYF. DNA of the CDR3: TGTGCCAGCAAGGGGGACGGATACGAGCAGTACTTC.

This clone has just a few counts. V is TRBV19 and J is TRBJ1-5, with a weak D call TRBD1 (6 bases). Germline CDR1 LNHDA, CDR2 SQIVND (reference sequence). V was trimmed by 0 bases and J by 3 bases, leaving 9 bases between them. The CDR3 is made up of 15 amino acids. The CDR3 sequence is CASSIDHRVNQPQHF. The CDR3 nucleotides are TGTGCCAGTAGTATAGATCACAGGGTCAATCAGCCCCAGCATTTT.

The chain combines TRBV4-3 with TRBJ2-7; a weak D match, TRBD2 (7 bases). The CDR3 runs 17 residues. Germline lookup yields CDR1 LGHNA and CDR2 YSLEER. Trimming cost V 0 bases and J 0 bases, with 15 bases left between them. The CDR3 DNA reads as TGCGCCAGCAGCCAAGAGATACGCGGGGGCAACTCCTACGAGCAGTACTTC. Amino acids: CASSQEIRGGNSYEQYF.

The chain carries TRBV6-5 and TRBJ2-3, with D perhaps matching TRBD2 (5 bases). CDR1 and CDR2 (germline): MNHEY, SVGAGI. The CDR3 sequence is 14 residues long. V lost 5 bases, J lost 1 base, and 10 bases lay in between. The CDR3 DNA sequence: TGTGCCAGCAGTAGAGGAGCGGGCACAGATACGCAGTATTTT. Protein: CASSRGAGTDTQYF.

The V gene is TRBV29-1, the J gene TRBJ1-2; TRBD1 matches at 9 bases. CDR3 size: 15 residues. J lost 3 bases, V lost 5 bases, and 10 bases had no gene match. In germline, CDR1 is SQVTM, CDR2 ANQGSEA. The CDR3 sequence is CSVSSFRTGDYGYTF. As DNA, the CDR3 is TGCAGCGTTAGCTCTTTTCGGACAGGGGACTATGGCTACACCTTC.

The chain employs TRBV30 and TRBJ2-3, with D unresolved. V dropped 3 bases and J dropped 0 bases, with 19 bases sitting between them. CDR1 GTSNPN and CDR2 SVGIG come from the germline V gene (reference sequence). The CDR3 is 17 amino acids. The CDR3 DNA is TGTGCCTGGAGCCCCTCCCCACACAAGACTAGCACAGATACGCAGTATTTT. This codes for CAWSPSPHKTSTDTQYF.

The chain has TRBV15 and TRBJ2-7; D is unresolved. Between the trimmed V and J ends, which lost 1 base and 0 bases, there was a span of 7 bases. The germline CDR1 and CDR2 sequences are LNHNV and YYDKDF (reference sequence). The CDR3 consists of 14 residues. The CDR3 here is CATSRVSSSYEQYF. The CDR3 region has the DNA TGTGCCACCAGCAGAGTTAGCAGCTCCTACGAGCAGTACTTC.